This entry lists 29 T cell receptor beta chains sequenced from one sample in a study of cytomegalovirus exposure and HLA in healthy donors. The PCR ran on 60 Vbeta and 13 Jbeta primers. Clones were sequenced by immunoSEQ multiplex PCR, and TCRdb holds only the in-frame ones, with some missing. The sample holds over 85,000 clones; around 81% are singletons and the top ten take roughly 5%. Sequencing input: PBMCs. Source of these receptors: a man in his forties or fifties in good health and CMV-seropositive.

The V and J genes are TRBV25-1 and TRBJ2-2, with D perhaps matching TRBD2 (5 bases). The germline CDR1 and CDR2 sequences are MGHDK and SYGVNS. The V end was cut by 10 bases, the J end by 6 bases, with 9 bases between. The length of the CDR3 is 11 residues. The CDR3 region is CATGLAGELFF. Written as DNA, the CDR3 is TGTGCCACCGGACTTGCCGGGGAGCTGTTTTTT.

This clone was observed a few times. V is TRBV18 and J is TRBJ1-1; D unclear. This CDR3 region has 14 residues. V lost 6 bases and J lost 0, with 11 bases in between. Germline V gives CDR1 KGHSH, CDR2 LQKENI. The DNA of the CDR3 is TGTGCCAGCTCCCTACAGCAAATGAACACTGAAGCTTTCTTT. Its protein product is CASSLQQMNTEAFF.

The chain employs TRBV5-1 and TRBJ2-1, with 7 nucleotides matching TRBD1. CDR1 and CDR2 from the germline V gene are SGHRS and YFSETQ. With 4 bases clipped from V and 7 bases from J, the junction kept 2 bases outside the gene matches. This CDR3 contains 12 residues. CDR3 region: CASSKTGNEQFF. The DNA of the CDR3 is TGCGCCAGCAGCAAGACAGGGAATGAGCAGTTCTTC.

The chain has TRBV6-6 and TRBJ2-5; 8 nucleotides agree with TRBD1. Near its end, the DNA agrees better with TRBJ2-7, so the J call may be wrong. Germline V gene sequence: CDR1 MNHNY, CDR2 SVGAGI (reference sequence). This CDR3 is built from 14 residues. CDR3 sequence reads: CASSDPGQEYEQYF. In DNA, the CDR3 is TGTGCCAGCAGCGATCCGGGACAGGAATACGAGCAGTACTTC.

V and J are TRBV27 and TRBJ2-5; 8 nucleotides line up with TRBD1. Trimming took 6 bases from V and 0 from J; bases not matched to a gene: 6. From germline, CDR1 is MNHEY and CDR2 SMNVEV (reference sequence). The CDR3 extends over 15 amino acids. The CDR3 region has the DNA TGTGCCAGCAGAAGGAGACAGGGGAACCAAGAGACCCAGTACTTC. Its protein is CASRRRQGNQETQYF.

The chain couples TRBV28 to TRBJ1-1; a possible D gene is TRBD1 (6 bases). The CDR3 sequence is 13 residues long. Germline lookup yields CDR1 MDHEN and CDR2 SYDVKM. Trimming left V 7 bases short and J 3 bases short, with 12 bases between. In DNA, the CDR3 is TGTGCCAGCATAAAACAGGGCTACACTGAAGCTTTCTTT. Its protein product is CASIKQGYTEAFF.

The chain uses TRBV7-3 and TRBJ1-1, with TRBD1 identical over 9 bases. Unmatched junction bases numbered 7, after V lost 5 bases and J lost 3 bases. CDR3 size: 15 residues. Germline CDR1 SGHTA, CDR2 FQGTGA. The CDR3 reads CASSPSDRGDTEAFF. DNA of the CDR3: TGTGCCAGCAGCCCCTCGGACAGGGGAGACACTGAAGCTTTCTTT.

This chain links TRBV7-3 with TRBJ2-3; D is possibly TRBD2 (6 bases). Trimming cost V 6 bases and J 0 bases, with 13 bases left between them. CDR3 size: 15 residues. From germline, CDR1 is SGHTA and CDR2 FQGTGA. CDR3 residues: CASRLSGGSTDTQYF. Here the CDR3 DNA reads TGTGCCAGCAGGCTGTCTGGGGGGAGCACAGATACGCAGTATTTT.

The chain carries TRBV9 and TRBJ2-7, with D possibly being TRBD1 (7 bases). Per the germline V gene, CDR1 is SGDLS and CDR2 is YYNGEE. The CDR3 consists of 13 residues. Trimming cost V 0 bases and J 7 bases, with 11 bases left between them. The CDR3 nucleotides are TGTGCCAGCAGCGTAGGGGCAGGGGGGGAGCAGTACTTC. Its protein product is CASSVGAGGEQYF.

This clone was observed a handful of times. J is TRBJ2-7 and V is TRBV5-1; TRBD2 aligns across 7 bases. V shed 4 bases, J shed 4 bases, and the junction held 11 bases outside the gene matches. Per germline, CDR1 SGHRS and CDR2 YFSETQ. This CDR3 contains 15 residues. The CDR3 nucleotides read TGCGCCAGCAGCCCGGACGGCGGGGGAGGGTACGAGCAGTACTTC. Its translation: CASSPDGGGGYEQYF.

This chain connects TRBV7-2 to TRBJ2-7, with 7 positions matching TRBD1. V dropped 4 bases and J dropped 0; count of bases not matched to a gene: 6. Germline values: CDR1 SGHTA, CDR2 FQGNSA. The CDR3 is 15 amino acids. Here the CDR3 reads CASSSMAGGSYEQYF. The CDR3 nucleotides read TGTGCCAGCAGCTCCATGGCAGGGGGCTCCTACGAGCAGTACTTC.

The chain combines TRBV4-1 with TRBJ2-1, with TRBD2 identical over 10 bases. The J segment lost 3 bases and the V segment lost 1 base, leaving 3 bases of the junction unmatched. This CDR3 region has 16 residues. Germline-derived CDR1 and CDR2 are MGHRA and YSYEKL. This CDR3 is CASSQGTSGHYNEQFF. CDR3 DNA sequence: TGCGCCAGCAGCCAAGGGACTAGCGGACACTACAATGAGCAGTTCTTC.

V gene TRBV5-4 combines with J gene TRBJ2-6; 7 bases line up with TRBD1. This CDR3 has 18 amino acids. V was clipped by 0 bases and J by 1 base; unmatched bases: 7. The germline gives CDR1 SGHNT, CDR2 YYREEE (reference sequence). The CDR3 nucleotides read TGTGCCAGCAGCTTGGGTGGACAGGCATTATCTGGGGCCAACGTCCTGACTTTC. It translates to CASSLGGQALSGANVLTF.

This CDR3 reads CASSSSQETQYF. The CDR3 nucleotides read TGTGCCAGCAGCTCCTCGCAAGAGACCCAGTACTTC. The chain joins TRBV13 to TRBJ2-5; no reliable D call. The ends were cut back, 4 bases at V and 2 bases at J, with 5 bases in the middle. CDR3 size: 12 residues. The V gene's germline CDR1 is PRHDT and CDR2 FYEKMQ (reference sequence).

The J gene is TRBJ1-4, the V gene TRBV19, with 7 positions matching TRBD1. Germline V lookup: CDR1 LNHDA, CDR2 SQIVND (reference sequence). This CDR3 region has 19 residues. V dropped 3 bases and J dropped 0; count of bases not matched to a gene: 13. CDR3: CASSIGGTASFATNEKLFF. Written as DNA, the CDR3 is TGTGCCAGTAGTATTGGGGGGACAGCCTCGTTTGCAACTAATGAAAAACTGTTTTTT.

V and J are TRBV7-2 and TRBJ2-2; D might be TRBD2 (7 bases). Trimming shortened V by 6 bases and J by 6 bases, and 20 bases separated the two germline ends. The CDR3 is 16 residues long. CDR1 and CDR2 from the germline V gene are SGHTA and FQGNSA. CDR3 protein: CASREPLQGRAGELFF. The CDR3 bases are TGTGCCAGCAGGGAGCCCCTCCAGGGGAGGGCCGGGGAGCTGTTTTTT.

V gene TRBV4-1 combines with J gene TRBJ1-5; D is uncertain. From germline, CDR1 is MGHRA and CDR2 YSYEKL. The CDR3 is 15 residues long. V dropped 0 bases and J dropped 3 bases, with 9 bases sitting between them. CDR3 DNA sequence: TGCGCCAGCAGCCAAGAAGGGAGTAACAATCAGCCCCAGCATTTT. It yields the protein CASSQEGSNNQPQHF.

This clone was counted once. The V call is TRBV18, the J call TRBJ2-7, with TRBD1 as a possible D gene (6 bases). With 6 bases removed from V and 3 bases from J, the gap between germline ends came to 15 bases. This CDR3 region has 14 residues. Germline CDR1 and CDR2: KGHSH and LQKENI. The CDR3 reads CASSQSRDNYEQYF. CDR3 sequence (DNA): TGTGCCAGCTCGCAAAGCCGGGACAACTACGAGCAGTACTTC. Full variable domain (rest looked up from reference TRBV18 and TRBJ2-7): NAGVMQNPRHLVRRRGQEARLRCSPMKGHSHVYWYRQLPEEGLKFMVYLQKENIIDESGMPKERFSAEFPKEGPSILRIQQVVRGDSAAYFCASSQSRDNYEQYFGPGTRLTVT.

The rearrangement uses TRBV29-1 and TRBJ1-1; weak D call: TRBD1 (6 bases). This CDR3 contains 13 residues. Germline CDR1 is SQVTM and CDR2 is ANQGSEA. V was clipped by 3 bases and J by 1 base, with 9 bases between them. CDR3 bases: TGCAGCGTTGATAGGGGGGGGAACACTGAAGCTTTCTTT. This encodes CSVDRGGNTEAFF.

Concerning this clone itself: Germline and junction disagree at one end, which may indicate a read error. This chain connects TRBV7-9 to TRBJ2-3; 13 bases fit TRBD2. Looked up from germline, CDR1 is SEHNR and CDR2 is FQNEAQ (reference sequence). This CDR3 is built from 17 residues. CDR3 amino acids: CSSSLGGLAGRTDTQYF. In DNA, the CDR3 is TGTTCCAGCAGCTTAGGGGGACTAGCGGGACGCACAGATACGCAGTATTTT.

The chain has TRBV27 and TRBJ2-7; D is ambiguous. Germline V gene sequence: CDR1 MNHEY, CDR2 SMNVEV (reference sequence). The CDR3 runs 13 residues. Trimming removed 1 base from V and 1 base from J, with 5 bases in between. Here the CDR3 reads CASSLFYSYEQYF. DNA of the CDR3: TGTGCCAGCAGTTTATTTTATTCCTACGAGCAGTACTTC.

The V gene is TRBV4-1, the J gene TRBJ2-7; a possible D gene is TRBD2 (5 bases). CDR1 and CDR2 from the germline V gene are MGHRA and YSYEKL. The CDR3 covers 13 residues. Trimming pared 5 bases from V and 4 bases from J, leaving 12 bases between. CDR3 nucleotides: TGCGCCAGCAGCACCCGCTGGGAGTACGAGCAGTACTTC. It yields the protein CASSTRWEYEQYF.

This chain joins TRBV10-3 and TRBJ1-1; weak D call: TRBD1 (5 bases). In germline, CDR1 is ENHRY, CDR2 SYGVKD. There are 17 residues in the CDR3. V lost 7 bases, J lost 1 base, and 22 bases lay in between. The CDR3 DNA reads TGTGCCATCATGGGCGGGGCAGCTGGGGTAACGAACACTGAAGCTTTCTTT. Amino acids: CAIMGGAAGVTNTEAFF.

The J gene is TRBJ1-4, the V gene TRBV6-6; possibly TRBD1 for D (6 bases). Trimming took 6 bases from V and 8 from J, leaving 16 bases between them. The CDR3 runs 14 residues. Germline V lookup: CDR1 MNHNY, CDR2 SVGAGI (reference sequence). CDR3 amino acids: CASSQGGGREKLFF. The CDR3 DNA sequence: TGTGCCAGCAGCCAAGGGGGGGGAAGAGAAAAACTGTTTTTT.

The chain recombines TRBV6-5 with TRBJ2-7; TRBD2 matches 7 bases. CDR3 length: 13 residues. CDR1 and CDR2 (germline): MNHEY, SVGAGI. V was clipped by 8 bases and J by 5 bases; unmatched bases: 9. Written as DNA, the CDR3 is TGTGCCAGCGGGGGGGTGTATAGGAACGAGCAGTACTTC. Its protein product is CASGGVYRNEQYF.

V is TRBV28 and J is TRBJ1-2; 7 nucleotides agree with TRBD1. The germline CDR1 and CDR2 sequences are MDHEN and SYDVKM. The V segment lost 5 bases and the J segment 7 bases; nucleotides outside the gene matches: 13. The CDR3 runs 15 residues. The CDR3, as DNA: TGTGCCAGCAGTCCCCATCCCGGACAGGCAGGTGGCTACACCTTC. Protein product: CASSPHPGQAGGYTF.

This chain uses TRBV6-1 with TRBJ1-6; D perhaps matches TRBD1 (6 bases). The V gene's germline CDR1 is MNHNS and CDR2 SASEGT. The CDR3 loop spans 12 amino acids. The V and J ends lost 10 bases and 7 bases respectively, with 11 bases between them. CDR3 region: CAIGGTNSPLHF. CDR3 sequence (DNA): TGTGCCATTGGGGGCACGAATTCACCCCTCCACTTT.

The CDR3 DNA reads as TGTGCCAGCAGGGCTATCACAGGGGTCTATACTGAAGCTTTCTTT. Translated: CASRAITGVYTEAFF. J is TRBJ1-1 and V is TRBV11-2; TRBD1 matches 7 bases. V dropped 6 bases and J dropped 5; count of bases not matched to a gene: 12. The length of the CDR3 is 15 residues. CDR1 and CDR2 (germline): SGHAT, FQNNGV.

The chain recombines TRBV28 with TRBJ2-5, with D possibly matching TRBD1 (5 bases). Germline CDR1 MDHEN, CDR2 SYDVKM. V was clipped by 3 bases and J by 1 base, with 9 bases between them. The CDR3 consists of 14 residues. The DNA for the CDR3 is TGTGCCAGCAGTTTCAGGCAGGGCCAAGAGACCCAGTACTTC. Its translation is CASSFRQGQETQYF.